This is a list of T cell receptor beta chains from one sample in a study of early T cells in non-severe SARS-CoV-2 infection. TCRdb recomputed calls from the 5' RACE reads with MiXCR, one row per CDR3 protein. The sample lists 50,000 to 65,000 distinct CDR3 sequences; roughly 18% were seen once. The sample in question was whole blood, obtained at baseline. All receptors derive from an adult who was a healthcare worker with PCR-confirmed SARS-CoV-2 infection or an uninfected control (not recorded which). Each CDR3 is given with its conserved first and last residue. D genes are given only for firm matches. Rows may omit the clone size; those that give it use once, few, many or a size class.

v_gene: TRBV20-1
j_gene: TRBJ2-7
abundance: many
d_gene: TRBD1
CDR3nt: TGCAGTGCTGGGGACAGCTACGAGCAGTACTTC
CDR3aa: CSAGDSYEQYF

v_gene: TRBV7-9
j_gene: TRBJ2-3
abundance: many
d_gene: .
CDR3nt: TGTGCCAGCAGCTGGGGGGCGGGCCCAGAAGGAGATACGCAGTATTTT
CDR3aa: CASSWGAGPEGDTQYF

v_gene: TRBV6-5
j_gene: TRBJ1-2
abundance: few
d_gene: .
CDR3nt: TGTGCCAGCAGTAAACAGGGAAACTATGGCTACACCTTC
CDR3aa: CASSKQGNYGYTF

v_gene: TRBV7-6
j_gene: TRBJ1-1
abundance: few
d_gene: .
CDR3nt: TGTGCCAGCAGATCATCCCTCGGGACGGAAGATTCTGAAGCTTTCTTT
CDR3aa: CASRSSLGTEDSEAFF

v_gene: TRBV6-1
j_gene: TRBJ1-1
abundance: .
d_gene: .
CDR3nt: TGTGCCAGCACCCGGACTCCTTCGAACACTGAAGCTTTCTTT
CDR3aa: CASTRTPSNTEAFF

v_gene: TRBV28
j_gene: TRBJ1-1
abundance: many
d_gene: .
CDR3nt: TGTGCCAGCAGGCCCGGACTGCTGAACACTGAAGCTTTCTTT
CDR3aa: CASRPGLLNTEAFF

v_gene: TRBV4-3
j_gene: TRBJ2-2
abundance: many
d_gene: .
CDR3nt: TGCGCCAGCAGCCAAGAGGCTCCCTGGCAGCTGAACACCGAAGAGCTGTTTTTT
CDR3aa: CASSQEAPWQLNTEELFF

v_gene: TRBV19
j_gene: TRBJ2-7
abundance: .
d_gene: .
CDR3nt: TGTGCCAGTAGGTCCAATATTATGGGGGAGCAGTACTTC
CDR3aa: CASRSNIMGEQYF

v_gene: TRBV5-1
j_gene: TRBJ1-1
abundance: many
d_gene: .
CDR3nt: TGCGCCAGCAGCTTGGGCCGTGGACGGAACACTGAAGCTTTCTTT
CDR3aa: CASSLGRGRNTEAFF

v_gene: TRBV7-9
j_gene: TRBJ2-7
abundance: many
d_gene: TRBD1
CDR3nt: TGTGCCAGCAGCTTGGGAACCGGGACAGGGGGCCTCGAGCAGTACTTC
CDR3aa: CASSLGTGTGGLEQYF

v_gene: TRBV2
j_gene: TRBJ2-1
abundance: many
d_gene: .
CDR3nt: TGTGCCAGCAGTGGGACGACAGGCAATGAGCAGTTCTTC
CDR3aa: CASSGTTGNEQFF

v_gene: TRBV12-3/TRBV12-4
j_gene: TRBJ2-7
abundance: .
d_gene: .
CDR3nt: TGTGCCAGCAGTTTCGGAGGAGGGGAGCAGTACTTC
CDR3aa: CASSFGGGEQYF

v_gene: TRBV15
j_gene: TRBJ1-1
abundance: .
d_gene: .
CDR3nt: TGTGCCACCAGCAAATCCGGGAGTCGGACTGAAGCTTTCTTT
CDR3aa: CATSKSGSRTEAFF

v_gene: TRBV18
j_gene: TRBJ2-2
abundance: few
d_gene: .
CDR3nt: TGTGCCAGCTCACGCACGGGAAACACCGGGGAGCTGTTTTTT
CDR3aa: CASSRTGNTGELFF

v_gene: TRBV6-6
j_gene: TRBJ2-7
abundance: .
d_gene: .
CDR3nt: TGTGCCAGCAGCCCCCGGGATTCCACCTACGAGCAGTACTTC
CDR3aa: CASSPRDSTYEQYF

v_gene: TRBV20-1
j_gene: TRBJ2-7
abundance: few
d_gene: .
CDR3nt: TGCAGTGCTAGAGATTTGGCAGGGGGAGGCGAGCAGTACTTC
CDR3aa: CSARDLAGGGEQYF

v_gene: TRBV7-9
j_gene: TRBJ2-5
abundance: few
d_gene: TRBD1
CDR3nt: TGTGCCAGCAGCTTAGATGGACAGGGGTCAGAGACCCAGTACTTC
CDR3aa: CASSLDGQGSETQYF

v_gene: TRBV20-1
j_gene: TRBJ2-2
abundance: few
d_gene: .
CDR3nt: TGCAGTGCTAGAGAGCCCAGTCAGGGGAACGCCGGGGAGCTGTTTTTT
CDR3aa: CSAREPSQGNAGELFF

v_gene: TRBV4-3
j_gene: TRBJ2-7
abundance: .
d_gene: .
CDR3nt: TGCGCCAGCAGCCAAGATAGGGACGGACACTACGAGCAGTACTTC
CDR3aa: CASSQDRDGHYEQYF

v_gene: TRBV30
j_gene: TRBJ2-5
abundance: few
d_gene: .
CDR3nt: TGTGCCTGGAGGTCGTCGCAGGGGTACCAAGAGACCCAGTACTTC
CDR3aa: CAWRSSQGYQETQYF

v_gene: TRBV20-1
j_gene: TRBJ1-6
abundance: .
d_gene: .
CDR3nt: TGCAGTGCTAGAGATCAAGGGGGGAGGGTTTCACCCCTCCACTTT
CDR3aa: CSARDQGGRVSPLHF

v_gene: TRBV20-1
j_gene: TRBJ1-4
abundance: many
d_gene: .
CDR3nt: TGCAGTGCTGGGGGACATGCTAATGAAAAACTGTTTTTT
CDR3aa: CSAGGHANEKLFF

v_gene: TRBV7-8
j_gene: TRBJ2-4
abundance: .
d_gene: TRBD2
CDR3nt: TGTGCCAGCAGCTTAGCGAGACTAGCGGGAGGGATTCAGTACTTC
CDR3aa: CASSLARLAGGIQYF

v_gene: TRBV7-2
j_gene: TRBJ1-5
abundance: .
d_gene: .
CDR3nt: TGTGCCAGCAGCTTAGGGGTCCGACAGCCCCAGCATTTT
CDR3aa: CASSLGVRQPQHF

v_gene: TRBV6-2/TRBV6-3
j_gene: TRBJ1-1
abundance: few
d_gene: .
CDR3nt: TGTGCCACAAGAGGAACAGGGTTGGGCACTGAAGCTTTCTTT
CDR3aa: CATRGTGLGTEAFF

v_gene: TRBV7-2
j_gene: TRBJ1-4
abundance: .
d_gene: .
CDR3nt: TGTGCCAGCAGTCATAAAACGACAGAACTGTTTTTT
CDR3aa: CASSHKTTELFF

v_gene: TRBV7-2
j_gene: TRBJ2-5
abundance: few
d_gene: TRBD2
CDR3nt: TGTGCCAGCAGCCTTATAGCGGGAGGGCCCGCAGAGACCCAGTACTTC
CDR3aa: CASSLIAGGPAETQYF

v_gene: TRBV7-7
j_gene: TRBJ1-6
abundance: .
d_gene: .
CDR3nt: TGTGCCAGCAGATTGAACCACTGGGACCGAGATAATTCACCCCTCCACTTT
CDR3aa: CASRLNHWDRDNSPLHF

v_gene: TRBV2
j_gene: TRBJ2-3
abundance: .
d_gene: .
CDR3nt: TGTGCCAGCAGTGAGGCTTTTGGGGCCTCAGATACGCAGTATTTT
CDR3aa: CASSEAFGASDTQYF

v_gene: TRBV7-8
j_gene: TRBJ1-6
abundance: .
d_gene: .
CDR3nt: TGTGCCAGCAGCATGTCAGGGAGGGCTTCCCCCCTCCACTTT
CDR3aa: CASSMSGRASPLHF

v_gene: TRBV19
j_gene: TRBJ2-2
abundance: few
d_gene: TRBD1
CDR3nt: TGTGCCAGTGGCCGGGTGACAGGGACAAACACCGGGGAGCTGTTTTTT
CDR3aa: CASGRVTGTNTGELFF

v_gene: TRBV30
j_gene: TRBJ1-5
abundance: few
d_gene: TRBD1
CDR3nt: TGTGCCTGGAGTCGGAGACAGGGAGGCCGCGGCAATCAGCCCCAGCATTTT
CDR3aa: CAWSRRQGGRGNQPQHF

v_gene: TRBV4-1
j_gene: TRBJ1-3
abundance: few
d_gene: TRBD1
CDR3nt: TGCGCCAGCAGCCACCCCGACAGGGTCTCTGGAAACACCATATATTTT
CDR3aa: CASSHPDRVSGNTIYF

v_gene: TRBV6-2/TRBV6-3
j_gene: TRBJ1-1
abundance: few
d_gene: .
CDR3nt: TGTGCCAGCAGTACAGGGATGAACACTGAAGCTTTCTTT
CDR3aa: CASSTGMNTEAFF

v_gene: TRBV18
j_gene: TRBJ2-7
abundance: few
d_gene: .
CDR3nt: TGTGCCAGCTCACCCCTATTGGACGGGAACGAGCAGTACTTC
CDR3aa: CASSPLLDGNEQYF

v_gene: TRBV10-3
j_gene: TRBJ2-1
abundance: .
d_gene: .
CDR3nt: TGTGCCATCAGTGGCTTTAGCGGAAGTATCAATGAGCAGTTCTTC
CDR3aa: CAISGFSGSINEQFF

v_gene: TRBV20-1
j_gene: TRBJ2-1
abundance: few
d_gene: TRBD2
CDR3nt: TGCAGTGCGATCCTACTAGCGGGAGGGGCCCTCTACAATGAGCAGTTCTTC
CDR3aa: CSAILLAGGALYNEQFF

v_gene: TRBV7-2
j_gene: TRBJ2-1
abundance: few
d_gene: TRBD2
CDR3nt: TGTGCCAGCAGCTTATCAGTAGCGGGAGTCAATGAGCAGTTCTTC
CDR3aa: CASSLSVAGVNEQFF

v_gene: TRBV5-1
j_gene: TRBJ1-2
abundance: .
d_gene: TRBD1
CDR3nt: TGCGCCAGCAGCTACTACAGGGGCTATGGCTACACCTTC
CDR3aa: CASSYYRGYGYTF

v_gene: TRBV21-1
j_gene: TRBJ2-3
abundance: .
d_gene: .
CDR3nt: TGTGCCAGCAGCAAAGGGACTAGTGTCGGCACAGATACGCAGTATTTT
CDR3aa: CASSKGTSVGTDTQYF

v_gene: TRBV7-9
j_gene: TRBJ1-4
abundance: .
d_gene: .
CDR3nt: TGTGCCAGCAGCTTAGGCGGGCGAGATGAAAAACTGTTTTTT
CDR3aa: CASSLGGRDEKLFF